Sequencing of this T cell receptor (beta chain) was carried out in a study of regulatory dendritic cells for organ transplantation. Broader study findings: Memory T cells were less diverse than naive, with memory CD8+ most oligoclonal. Considerable individual heterogeneity was seen in alloreactive memory CD8+ T cells. Among resting subsets, memory CD8+ cells contained the most alloreactive clonotypes.

Only one count was recorded for this clone. As yet, its antigen is unknown. Assay: immunoSEQ multiplex PCR; the TCRdb copy retains only in-frame clones and omits some. The sample lists more than 35,000 clones; 75% to 95% were seen once. The CDR3 runs 16 residues. From germline, CDR1 is MNHEY and CDR2 SMNVEV (reference sequence). With 1 base clipped from V and 6 bases from J, the junction kept 10 bases outside the gene matches. CD4+ or CD8+ T cells were sorted as naive CD45RA+ or memory CD45RO+. Material for sequencing was naive CD8+ T cells from blood. Indicated subset: CD45RA+ naive T cells. The clonotype originates from a human donor in good health. V gene TRBV27 combines with J gene TRBJ2-3, with TRBD2 matching over 7 bases. The CDR3 coding sequence is TGTGCCAGCAGTTTATTGGTCGGGAGGAGGTTGGATACGCAGTATTTT. Amino acids: CASSLLVGRRLDTQYF.